A single T cell receptor (beta chain) is shown here with its context. This specimen belongs to a study of blood T cell repertoires in COVID-19. On the study more broadly: Acute and convalescent COVID-19 specimens originated in the United States, Italy and Spain.

In the original workflow: From reference gene primer amplification, estimates of nucleated cell counts were derived. Data came from immunoSEQ multiplex PCR; TCRdb stores just in-frame clones and leaves some out. The V and J calls and clone size come from that table; D and trimming were worked out from the DNA. The sample comprises approximately 200,000 clones, 87% of which are singletons, and 1.5% to 2% rests with the top ten. The CDR3 consists of 15 residues. Trimming took 3 bases from V and 2 from J, leaving 11 bases between them. CDR1 is MGHDK, CDR2 SYGVNS, per germline. The TCR was taken from a man between 40 and 49 years old with active or convalescent COVID-19. Sequenced: peripheral blood. The chain uses TRBV25-1 and TRBJ1-3; D call uncertain. The CDR3 loop is CASSDPARPGNTIYF. DNA for the CDR3: TGTGCCAGCAGTGACCCAGCGAGGCCTGGAAACACCATATATTTT.